This T cell receptor beta chain was found in a study of shared T cell receptors in the human thymus. Measured with immunoSEQ multiplex PCR; TCRdb has only the in-frame clones, and not every one. The sample has roughly 660,000 clones; around nine tenths are singletons. Germline lookup yields CDR1 MDHEN and CDR2 SYDVKM. This CDR3 has 15 amino acids. The trim removed 2 bases at V and 4 bases at J, leaving 5 bases unmatched. The sample was also linked to a second study, of human thymus T cells. That work contributes: Healthy Finnish infants having corrective surgery for congenital heart defects served as donors. In corrective heart surgery, resections were taken, and these provided the thymus tissue. Both thymic and peripheral blood repertoires showed apparently biased V and J usage. Thymic repertoires of unrelated individuals were reported in related research to overlap highly.

The gene calls are TRBV28 and TRBJ2-3, with 8 bases identical to TRBD2. Sequenced input: thymocytes. This sequence was found in a boy under two years old with a congenital heart defect. The chain's CDR3 is CASSLSGSHADTQYF. DNA of the CDR3: TGTGCCAGCAGTTTAAGCGGGAGCCACGCAGATACGCAGTATTTT.